This entry features one T cell receptor beta chain sequence. The data belong to a study of cytomegalovirus exposure and HLA in healthy donors. The primer mix had 60 Vbeta and 13 Jbeta primers. Here immunoSEQ multiplex PCR was the method, and the copy in TCRdb shows in-frame clones only, minus some. The data show over 150,000 clones, approximately 80% seen once. Germline-derived CDR1 and CDR2 are MNHEY and SVGAGI. The CDR3 consists of 12 residues. V was clipped by 0 bases and J by 8 bases, with 7 bases between them. The sample consisted of PBMCs. This clonotype originated in a woman in her 50s in good health and CMV-seronegative. This rearrangement joins TRBV6-5 to TRBJ1-1; D is undetermined. CDR3 protein: CASSYSSKEAFF. Here the CDR3 DNA reads TGTGCCAGCAGTTACTCGTCCAAAGAAGCTTTCTTT.